This entry lists 11 T cell receptor beta chains sequenced from one sample in a study of T cells in Graves' hyperthyroidism and ophthalmopathy (dated by TCRdb to between 2018 and 2020). Libraries were constructed by multiplex PCR. The sample was run on an Illumina HiSeq 2000. The TCR beta CDR3 regions were amplified from the RNA transcripts. For the first round of RT-PCR on the TCR CDR3, the HTBI primer set was used together with the Qiagen OneStep RT-PCR kit. TCRdb reran the public reads through fastp at Q25 and MiXCR, keeping productive beta chains. CDR3 protein sequences are deduplicated, and each keeps its most common genes and DNA. For this sample there are about 400,000 distinct CDR3 sequences; approximately 14% appear just once. Just under 8% of the sample is held by the ten biggest clonotypes. Material: blood. Receptors originate from a woman between 18 and 29 years old with Graves' hyperthyroidism.

This clonotype was found many times. The chain links TRBV20-1 to TRBJ1-2; D is uncertain. The CDR3 is made up of 13 amino acids. CDR1 and CDR2 from the germline V gene are DFQATT and SNEGSKA (reference sequence). The V gene lost 5 bases and the J gene lost 0 bases, with 10 bases spanning the gap. The CDR3 region is CSAARIANYGYTF. Here the CDR3 DNA reads TGCAGTGCTGCCAGGATAGCTAACTATGGCTACACCTTC.

This clonotype was counted ten times or more. CDR3 sequence reads: CAWSVKKLLHF. CDR3 coding DNA: TGTGCCTGGAGTGTAAAGAAACTCCTCCACTTT. The genes are TRBV30 and TRBJ1-6; D is uncertain. The CDR3 has 11 residues. Germline V CDR1 and CDR2: GTSNPN, SVGIG (reference sequence). The V gene lost 0 bases and the J gene lost 15 bases, with 9 bases spanning the gap.

This clonotype was observed many times. The V call is TRBV28, the J call TRBJ2-2, with 11 bases fitting TRBD2. The V and J ends lost 3 bases and 5 bases, in that order; junction bases with no gene match: 5. Per germline, CDR1 MDHEN and CDR2 SYDVKM. CDR3 length: 16 residues. The CDR3 loop is CASSFPSSGGTGELFF. The CDR3 nucleotides read TGTGCCAGCAGTTTCCCTTCTAGCGGGGGGACCGGGGAGCTGTTTTTT.

This clonotype was seen at least ten times. The rearrangement joins TRBV12-3 or TRBV12-4 to TRBJ1-6, with TRBD1 matching over 7 bases. CDR3 length: 13 residues. The V gene end was trimmed by 2 bases and the J gene end by 10 bases; junction bases not matched to a gene: 2. The CDR3 DNA is TGTGCCAGCAGTTTAACAGGGGTATCACCCCTCCACTTT. Amino acid sequence: CASSLTGVSPLHF.

This clonotype was counted ten times or more. The chain has TRBV30 and TRBJ2-5, with D possibly being TRBD1 (6 bases). The CDR3 sequence is 13 residues long. Trimming removed 1 base at V and 2 bases at J, with 8 bases between. CDR1 is GTSNPN, CDR2 SVGIG, per germline (reference sequence). CDR3 sequence reads: CAWSGQAQETQYF. As DNA, the CDR3 is TGTGCCTGGAGTGGACAGGCGCAAGAGACCCAGTACTTC.

The V gene is TRBV12-3 or TRBV12-4, the J gene TRBJ2-1; the match to TRBD2 covers 10 bases. Trimming removed 5 bases from V and 5 bases from J; junction bases left unmatched: 6. The length of the CDR3 is 15 residues. The CDR3 is CASSPPSGGNNEQFF. The CDR3 nucleotides are TGTGCCAGCAGTCCCCCTAGCGGGGGTAACAATGAGCAGTTCTTC.

In this sample, this clonotype turned up a few times. The chain employs TRBV9 and TRBJ1-4; no reliable D call. The V and J ends lost 0 bases and 2 bases respectively, with 8 bases between them. Germline V gene data show CDR1 as SGDLS and CDR2 as YYNGEE. The CDR3 sequence is 15 residues long. In DNA, the CDR3 is TGTGCCAGCAGCGTAGGAACAGAGACTAATGAAAAACTGTTTTTT. It codes for CASSVGTETNEKLFF.

In its sample, this clonotype was seen many times. The chain carries TRBV20-1 and TRBJ2-5, with 7 bases identical to TRBD1. Germline V gene lookup returns CDR1 DFQATT and CDR2 SNEGSKA (reference sequence). The CDR3 runs to 12 residues. V dropped 5 bases and J dropped 1; count of bases not matched to a gene: 1. The DNA of the CDR3 is TGCAGTGCTGGGACAGCCCAAGAGACCCAGTACTTC. Protein sequence: CSAGTAQETQYF.

This clonotype has a count of ten or more. The chain uses TRBV10-3 and TRBJ1-6; 10 bases are shared with TRBD1. This CDR3 is 16 amino acids long. From germline, CDR1 is ENHRY and CDR2 SYGVKD. Germline trimming cut 0 bases from V and 8 bases from J; bases unmatched to any gene: 4. This CDR3 reads CAISESRGTGDSPLHF. The CDR3 coding sequence is TGTGCCATCAGTGAGTCTAGAGGGACAGGGGATTCACCCCTCCACTTT.

Many counts were recorded for this clonotype. CDR3: CASRRMAGYEQYF. Here the CDR3 DNA reads TGTGCCAGCAGGAGAATGGCCGGCTACGAGCAGTACTTC. The rearrangement joins TRBV27 to TRBJ2-7; D gene uncertain. Deletions cut 6 bases from V and 3 bases from J, with 12 bases between. This CDR3 has 13 residues. The germline V gene encodes CDR1 MNHEY and CDR2 SMNVEV (reference sequence).

This clonotype was observed at least ten times. The chain carries TRBV7-8 and TRBJ1-2, with a possible D match to TRBD1 (5 bases). Germline loops: CDR1 SGHVS, CDR2 FQNEAQ. The CDR3 runs to 14 residues. V lost 1 base to trimming and J lost 2 bases, with 8 bases between them. The CDR3 protein is CASSLERQNYGYTF. CDR3 nucleotide sequence: TGTGCCAGCAGCTTAGAAAGACAGAACTATGGCTACACCTTC.